The rows below give T cell receptor beta chains drawn from one sample of a study of type 1 regulatory T cells. TCRdb called the reads again in MiXCR, with one record for every CDR3 protein. Here the sample spans around 65,000 distinct CDR3 sequences, about 50% being singletons. Antigens of these TCRs are unknown. Sequencing was carried out using cultured non-Tr1 T cells, either the whole culture or a sorted T cell fraction (not recorded which). These TCRs come from a human donor in good health. CDR3s include the opening cysteine and the closing phenylalanine or tryptophan. The D gene is left open where the match is weak. Size tells how often a clone was seen (once, few, many) or the class of an expanded clone, and some rows leave it out.

NA	NA	TRBV12-3/TRBV12-4	TRBJ1-2	CASSPSRVDYGYTF	TGTGCCAGCAGTCCATCCAGGGTTGACTATGGCTACACCTTC
NA	NA	TRBV20-1	TRBJ1-1	CSANTVSAFF	TGCAGTGCTAATACGGTTTCGGCTTTCTTT
few	TRBD2	TRBV7-9	TRBJ2-1	CASSLIATRSGKQFF	TGTGCCAGCAGCTTAATCGCAACCAGAAGCGGGAAGCAGTTCTTC
few	TRBD2	TRBV20-1	TRBJ2-2	CSARTLAGGRRGGAAGELFF	TGCAGTGCTAGAACCCTAGCGGGGGGGCGCCGGGGCGGGGCTGCCGGGGAGCTGTTTTTT
NA	TRBD2	TRBV5-8	TRBJ2-3	CASSLLAGVTDTQYF	TGTGCCAGCAGCCTCCTAGCGGGGGTCACAGATACGCAGTATTTT
NA	NA	TRBV21-1	TRBJ2-1	CASSNPGLAGNEQFF	TGTGCCAGCAGCAACCCGGGACTAGCAGGCAATGAGCAGTTCTTC
few	NA	TRBV7-2	TRBJ2-7	CASSLVEGEQYF	TGTGCCAGCAGCTTAGTTGAAGGCGAGCAGTACTTC
many	TRBD1	TRBV12-3/TRBV12-4	TRBJ1-2	CASSLRDRGGYTF	TGTGCCAGCAGTTTAAGGGACAGGGGTGGCTACACCTTC
NA	TRBD1	TRBV7-9	TRBJ2-4	CASSLGGQGANIQYF	TGTGCCAGCAGCTTAGGCGGACAGGGGGCAAACATTCAGTACTTC
few	TRBD1	TRBV6-1	TRBJ1-3	CASSEYKGTATGNTIYF	TGTGCCAGCAGTGAATATAAGGGGACAGCCACTGGAAACACCATATATTTT
NA	NA	TRBV5-1	TRBJ1-4	CASSLMAATNEKLFF	TGCGCCAGCAGCTTGATGGCAGCAACAAATGAAAAACTGTTTTTT
NA	NA	TRBV6-2/TRBV6-3	TRBJ2-5	CASGSKETQYF	TGTGCCAGCGGATCAAAAGAGACCCAGTACTTC
NA	NA	TRBV20-1	TRBJ2-7	CRDKDRGSYEQYF	TGCAGGGACAAGGACCGAGGATCCTACGAGCAGTACTTC
NA	TRBD1	TRBV20-1	TRBJ1-2	CSAEFPPGGYGYTF	TGCAGTGCCGAATTCCCTCCAGGGGGCTATGGCTACACCTTC
many	NA	TRBV12-3/TRBV12-4	TRBJ2-5	CASSLGETQYF	TGTGCCAGCAGCTTAGGCGAGACCCAGTACTTC
few	TRBD1	TRBV5-1	TRBJ1-1	CASSLNPAGTGAGVTFF	TGCGCCAGCAGCTTGAATCCCGCCGGGACAGGAGCGGGTGTGACTTTCTTT
NA	NA	TRBV12-3/TRBV12-4	TRBJ2-5	CASSLISGAGTQYF	TGTGCCAGCAGTTTGATTTCCGGGGCAGGGACCCAGTACTTC
few	TRBD1	TRBV10-3	TRBJ1-6	CAISRTGEGNSPLHF	TGTGCCATCAGCCGGACAGGGGAGGGTAATTCACCCCTCCACTTT
NA	NA	TRBV5-1	TRBJ2-6	CASSFLGSPGANVLTF	TGCGCCAGCAGCTTTCTGGGAAGCCCTGGGGCCAACGTCCTGACTTTC
NA	NA	TRBV12-3/TRBV12-4	TRBJ2-1	CASSIRFPYNEQFF	TGTGCCAGCTCAATTCGGTTTCCCTACAATGAGCAGTTCTTC
few	NA	TRBV5-1	TRBJ2-2	CASSIRGLPDRGAGELFF	TGCGCCAGCAGCATCCGGGGCCTGCCAGATAGGGGCGCCGGGGAGCTGTTTTTT
few	TRBD1	TRBV5-5	TRBJ2-1	CASSLFSGTGVYNEQFF	TGTGCCAGCAGCTTGTTCTCGGGGACAGGGGTATACAATGAGCAGTTCTTC
few	TRBD2	TRBV5-6	TRBJ2-1	CASSLAAGGIYNEQFF	TGTGCCAGCAGCTTGGCGGCGGGGGGGATTTACAATGAGCAGTTCTTC
NA	TRBD1	TRBV5-1	TRBJ2-3	CASSSQGGRGTDTQYF	TGCGCCAGCAGCTCCCAAGGGGGCCGGGGAACAGATACGCAGTATTTT
NA	NA	TRBV20-1	TRBJ1-6	CSARPGVTLHF	TGCAGTGCTAGGCCCGGGGTCACCCTCCACTTT
NA	NA	TRBV6-4	TRBJ2-3	CASSVRGGTDTQYF	TGTGCCAGTAGTGTTAGAGGAGGCACAGATACGCAGTATTTT
NA	NA	TRBV21-1	TRBJ1-2	CASIPSLGLAENYGYTF	TGTGCCAGCATACCCAGTTTGGGTTTAGCCGAAAACTATGGCTACACCTTC
few	NA	TRBV20-1	TRBJ1-2	CSAPADSSNYGYTF	TGCAGTGCCCCGGCCGACAGCTCTAACTATGGCTACACCTTC
medium-sized	NA	TRBV20-1	TRBJ1-4	CGGGQGGEKLFF	TGCGGAGGGGGGCAGGGAGGTGAAAAACTGTTTTTT
NA	NA	TRBV27	TRBJ2-4	CASSLSGTAKNIQYF	TGTGCCAGCAGTTTATCGGGGACGGCCAAAAACATTCAGTACTTC
NA	NA	TRBV12-3/TRBV12-4	TRBJ1-3	CASTWGAAQTGNTIYF	TGTGCCAGCACCTGGGGGGCAGCTCAAACTGGAAACACCATATATTTT
NA	NA	TRBV2	TRBJ2-3	CASSEIDRIPTDTQYF	TGTGCCAGCAGTGAAATAGACAGGATACCCACAGATACGCAGTATTTT
NA	TRBD1	TRBV3-1	TRBJ1-2	CASSPDRGAGYTF	TGTGCCAGCAGCCCGGACAGGGGAGCAGGCTACACCTTC
NA	NA	TRBV5-4	TRBJ2-5	CASSLLGGAVKTQYF	TGTGCCAGCAGCTTGCTGGGGGGGGCCGTGAAGACCCAGTACTTC
NA	NA	TRBV14	TRBJ2-2	CASSQVTGELFF	TGTGCCAGCAGCCAAGTCACCGGGGAGCTGTTTTTT
NA	NA	TRBV20-1	TRBJ2-7	CSAQDILGIYEQYF	TGCAGTGCTCAGGACATCTTGGGAATCTACGAGCAGTACTTC
NA	TRBD1	TRBV6-2/TRBV6-3	TRBJ1-5	CASSPGQGAIANQPQHF	TGTGCCAGCAGTCCGGGACAGGGAGCGATCGCCAATCAGCCCCAGCATTTT
NA	NA	TRBV20-1	TRBJ2-1	CSARDRTTNEQFF	TGCAGTGCTAGAGATCGCACCACCAATGAGCAGTTCTTC
NA	NA	TRBV3-1	TRBJ2-7	CASSQAGGGREQYF	TGTGCCAGCAGCCAAGCTGGAGGAGGGAGGGAGCAGTACTTC
NA	TRBD1	TRBV27	TRBJ2-3	CASSWTGKRDTQYF	TGTGCCAGCAGTTGGACAGGGAAGCGGGATACGCAGTATTTT
NA	TRBD1	TRBV20-1	TRBJ1-5	CSAFQGGGSNQPQHF	TGCAGTGCTTTTCAGGGGGGGGGTAGCAATCAGCCCCAGCATTTT
NA	TRBD2	TRBV20-1	TRBJ2-1	CSASGGAHNEQFF	TGCAGTGCTAGCGGGGGGGCCCACAATGAGCAGTTCTTC
medium-sized	NA	TRBV18	TRBJ2-5	CASSQIQGGQETQYF	TGTGCCAGCTCACAAATCCAGGGGGGACAAGAGACCCAGTACTTC
NA	TRBD1	TRBV7-2	TRBJ2-5	CASSLRTGGHQTQYF	TGTGCCAGCAGCCTGAGGACAGGGGGCCACCAGACCCAGTACTTC
few	NA	TRBV10-3	TRBJ1-1	CAISESGQRNTEAFF	TGTGCCATCAGTGAGTCGGGGCAGAGGAACACTGAAGCTTTCTTT
NA	NA	TRBV6-6	TRBJ1-1	CASSSPRGGAMAEAFF	TGTGCCAGCAGTTCCCCGCGGGGAGGGGCTATGGCTGAAGCTTTCTTT
NA	TRBD1	TRBV20-1	TRBJ2-7	CSATTGGYEQYF	TGCAGTGCTACCACAGGGGGGTACGAGCAGTACTTC
NA	NA	TRBV5-1	TRBJ1-4	CASAFDGVRGNEKLFF	TGCGCCAGCGCTTTTGACGGCGTTAGAGGAAATGAAAAACTGTTTTTT
NA	TRBD1	TRBV12-3/TRBV12-4	TRBJ1-2	CASSFRDRPFYGYTF	TGTGCCAGCAGTTTCCGGGACAGGCCGTTCTATGGCTACACCTTC
NA	NA	TRBV28	TRBJ2-7	CATRTPYEQYF	TGTGCCACCCGGACACCCTACGAGCAGTACTTC
NA	TRBD1	TRBV7-8	TRBJ1-1	CASATGSTTEAFF	TGTGCCAGCGCGACAGGGTCGACCACTGAAGCTTTCTTT